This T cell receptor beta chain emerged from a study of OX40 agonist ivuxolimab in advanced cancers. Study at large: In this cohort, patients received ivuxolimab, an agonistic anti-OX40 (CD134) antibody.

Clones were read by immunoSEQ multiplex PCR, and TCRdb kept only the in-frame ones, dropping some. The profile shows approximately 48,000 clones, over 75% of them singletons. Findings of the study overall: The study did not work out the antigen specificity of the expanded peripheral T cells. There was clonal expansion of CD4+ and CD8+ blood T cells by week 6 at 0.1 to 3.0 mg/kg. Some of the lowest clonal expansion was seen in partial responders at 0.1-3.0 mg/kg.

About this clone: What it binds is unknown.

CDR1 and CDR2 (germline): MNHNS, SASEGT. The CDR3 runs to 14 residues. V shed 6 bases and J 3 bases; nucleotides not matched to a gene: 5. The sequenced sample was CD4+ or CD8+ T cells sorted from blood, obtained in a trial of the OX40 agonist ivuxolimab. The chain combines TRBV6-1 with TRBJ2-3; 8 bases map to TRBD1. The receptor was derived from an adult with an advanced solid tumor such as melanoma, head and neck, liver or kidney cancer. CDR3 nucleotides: TGTGCCAGCAGGACGGGACAGGAGACAGATACGCAGTATTTT. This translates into CASRTGQETDTQYF.